A selection of T cell receptor beta chains follows, all from one sample in a study of blood T cell repertoires in COVID-19. This table comes from immunoSEQ multiplex PCR, and its TCRdb copy is limited to in-frame clones, with some not included. The profile shows some 150,000 clones, almost 85% of them singletons. The specimen sequenced was peripheral blood. Receptors were obtained from a man over 45 with acute or convalescent COVID-19. Each CDR3 is given without its conserved first and last residue. The order of the fields is V gene, J gene, CDR3 protein.

>TRBV28|TRBJ1-1
ASSFHRYTEAF
>TRBV9|TRBJ2-1
ASSVASDGNEQF
>TRBV29-1|TRBJ1-1
SVTPPHTRGTEAF
>TRBV9|TRBJ1-3
ASSVSNSGNTIY
>TRBV5-1|TRBJ1-4
ASSLGLGNRGRATNEKLF
>TRBV27|TRBJ1-2
ASSLRDRGAGYT
>TRBV5-6|TRBJ1-1
ASSLDWGHEAF
>TRBV7-7|TRBJ2-5
ASSYSGGLEETQY
>TRBV28|TRBJ1-2
ASSPGGSNYGYT
>TRBV5-1|TRBJ1-6
ASSFTGASSYNSPLH
>TRBV3-1/TRBV3-2|TRBJ2-7
ASTPGAGSYEQY
>TRBV5-1|TRBJ1-5
ASSAGTASGNQPQH
>TRBV9|TRBJ2-2
ASSVGAGGFAGELF
>TRBV19|TRBJ2-7
ASSTEGGPTYEQY
>TRBV11-3|TRBJ2-3
ASSSVGQAGTDTQY
>TRBV29-1|TRBJ2-1
SVVLPNYNEQF
>TRBV7-9|TRBJ2-7
ASSAGTGAYEQY
>TRBV19|TRBJ1-5
ASSMGRANQH
>TRBV5-4|TRBJ2-1
ASSLGAGLGNEQF
>TRBV6-2/TRBV6-3|TRBJ2-7
ASSSATELGVQY
>TRBV5-1|TRBJ2-4
ASSLDNRGKNIQY
>TRBV5-5|TRBJ2-3
ASSLSAGGGTDTQY
>TRBV11-2|TRBJ2-7
ASSLARYEQY
>TRBV6-5|TRBJ2-7
ASRIRVRNEQY
>TRBV11-3|TRBJ2-6
ASLDRGRLDGANVLT
>TRBV4-1|TRBJ2-7
ASSSSLAGSYEQY
>TRBV27|TRBJ1-2
ASSLTPGLNYGYT
>TRBV6-2/TRBV6-3|TRBJ1-3
ASSFRTGESSGNTIY
>TRBV3-1/TRBV3-2|TRBJ1-1
ASSHPGLTRAEAF
>TRBV5-8|TRBJ2-5
ASSFSSGGSLRETQY
>TRBV28|TRBJ1-5
ASSTTVDRRNQPQH
>TRBV24-1|TRBJ1-2
ATSDPGQGPNYGYT